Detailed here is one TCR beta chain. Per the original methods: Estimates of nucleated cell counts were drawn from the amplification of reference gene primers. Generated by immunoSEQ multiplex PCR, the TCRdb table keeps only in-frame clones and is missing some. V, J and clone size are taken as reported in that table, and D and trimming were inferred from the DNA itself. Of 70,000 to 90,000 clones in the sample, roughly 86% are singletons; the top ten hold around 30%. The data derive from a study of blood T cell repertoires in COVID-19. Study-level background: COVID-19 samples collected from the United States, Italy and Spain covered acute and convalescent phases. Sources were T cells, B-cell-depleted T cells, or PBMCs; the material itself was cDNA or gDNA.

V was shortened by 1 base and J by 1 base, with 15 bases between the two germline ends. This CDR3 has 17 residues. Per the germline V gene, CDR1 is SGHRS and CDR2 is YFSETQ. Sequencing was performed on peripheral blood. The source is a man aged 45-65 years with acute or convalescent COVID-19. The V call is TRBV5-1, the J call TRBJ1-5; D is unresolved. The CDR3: CASSLNPLERSNQPQHF. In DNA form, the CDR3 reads TGCGCCAGCAGCTTGAATCCATTAGAACGCAGCAATCAGCCCCAGCATTTT.